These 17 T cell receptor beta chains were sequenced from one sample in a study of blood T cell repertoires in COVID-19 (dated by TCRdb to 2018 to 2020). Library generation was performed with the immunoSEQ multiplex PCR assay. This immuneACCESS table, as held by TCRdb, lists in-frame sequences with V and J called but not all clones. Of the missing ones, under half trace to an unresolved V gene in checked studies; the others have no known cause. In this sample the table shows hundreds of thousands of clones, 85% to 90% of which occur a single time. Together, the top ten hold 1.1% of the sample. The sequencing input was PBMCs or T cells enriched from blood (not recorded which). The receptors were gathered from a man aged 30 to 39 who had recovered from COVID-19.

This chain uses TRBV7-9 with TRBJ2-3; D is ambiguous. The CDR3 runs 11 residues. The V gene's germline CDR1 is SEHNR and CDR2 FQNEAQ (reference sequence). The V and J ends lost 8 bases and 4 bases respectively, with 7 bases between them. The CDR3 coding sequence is TGTGCCAGCGCCGGTTCAGATACGCAGTATTTT. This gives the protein CASAGSDTQYF.

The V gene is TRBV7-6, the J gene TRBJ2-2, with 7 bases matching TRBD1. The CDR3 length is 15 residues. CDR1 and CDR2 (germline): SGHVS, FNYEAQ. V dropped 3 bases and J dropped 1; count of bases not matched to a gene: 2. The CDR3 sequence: CASSLGQLNTGELFF. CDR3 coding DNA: TGTGCCAGCAGCTTGGGACAGTTGAACACCGGGGAGCTGTTTTTT. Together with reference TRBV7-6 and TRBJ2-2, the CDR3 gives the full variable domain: GAGVSQSPRYKVTKRGQDVALRCDPISGHVSLYWYRQALGQGPEFLTYFNYEAQQDKSGLPNDRFSAERPEGSISTLTIQRTEQRDSAMYRCASSLGQLNTGELFFGEGSRLTVL.

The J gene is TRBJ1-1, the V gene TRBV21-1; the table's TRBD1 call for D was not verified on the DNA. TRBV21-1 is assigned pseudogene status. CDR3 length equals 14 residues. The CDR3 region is CASSKVAPNTEAFF. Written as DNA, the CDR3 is TGTGCCAGCAGCAAAGTGGCACCCAACACTGAAGCTTTCTTT.

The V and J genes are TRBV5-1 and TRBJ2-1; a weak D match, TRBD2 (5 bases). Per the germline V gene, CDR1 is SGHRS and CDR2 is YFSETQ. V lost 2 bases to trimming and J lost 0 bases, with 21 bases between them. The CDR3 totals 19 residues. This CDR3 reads CASSFLPYVPGNSYNEQFF. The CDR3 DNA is TGCGCCAGCAGCTTTCTTCCTTACGTTCCGGGGAACTCCTACAATGAGCAGTTCTTC.

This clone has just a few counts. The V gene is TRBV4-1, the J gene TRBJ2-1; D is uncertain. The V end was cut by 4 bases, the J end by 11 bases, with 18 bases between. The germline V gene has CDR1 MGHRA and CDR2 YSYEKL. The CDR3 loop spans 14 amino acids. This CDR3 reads CASSLTETTMQQFF. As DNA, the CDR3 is TGCGCCAGCAGCCTGACCGAAACTACAATGCAGCAGTTCTTC.

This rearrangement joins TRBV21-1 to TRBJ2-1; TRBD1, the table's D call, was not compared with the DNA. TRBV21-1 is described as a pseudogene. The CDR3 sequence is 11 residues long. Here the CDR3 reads CASLCPSEQFF. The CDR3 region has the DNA TGTGCCAGCCTGTGTCCCAGTGAGCAGTTCTTC.

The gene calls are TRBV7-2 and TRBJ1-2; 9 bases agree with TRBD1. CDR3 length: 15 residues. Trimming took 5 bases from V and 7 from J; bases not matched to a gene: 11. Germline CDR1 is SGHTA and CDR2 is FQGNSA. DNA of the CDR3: TGTGCCAGCAGCGAACGACCGGGACAGGGCTCTGGCTACACCTTC. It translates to CASSERPGQGSGYTF.

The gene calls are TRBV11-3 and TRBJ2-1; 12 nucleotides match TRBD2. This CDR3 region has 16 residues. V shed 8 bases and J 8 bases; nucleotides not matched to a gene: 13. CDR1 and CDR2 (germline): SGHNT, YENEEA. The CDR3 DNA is TGTGCCAGCTCCCCATCTAGCGGGAGGGCCTTCGATGAGCAGTTCTTC. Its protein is CASSPSSGRAFDEQFF.

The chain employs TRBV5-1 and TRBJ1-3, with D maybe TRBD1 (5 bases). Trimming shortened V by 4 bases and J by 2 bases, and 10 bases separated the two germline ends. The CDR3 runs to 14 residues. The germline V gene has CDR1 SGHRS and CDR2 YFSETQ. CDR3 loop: CASSASGAGNTIYF. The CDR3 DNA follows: TGCGCCAGCAGCGCCTCGGGGGCTGGAAACACCATATATTTT.

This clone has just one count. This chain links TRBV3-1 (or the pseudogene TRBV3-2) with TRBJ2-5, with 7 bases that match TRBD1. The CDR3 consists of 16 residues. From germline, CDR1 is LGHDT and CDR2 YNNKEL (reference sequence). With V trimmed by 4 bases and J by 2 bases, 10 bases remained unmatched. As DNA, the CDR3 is TGTGCCAGCAGCCCCCCTGGACCGGGACAGCAAGAGACCCAGTACTTC. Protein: CASSPPGPGQQETQYF.

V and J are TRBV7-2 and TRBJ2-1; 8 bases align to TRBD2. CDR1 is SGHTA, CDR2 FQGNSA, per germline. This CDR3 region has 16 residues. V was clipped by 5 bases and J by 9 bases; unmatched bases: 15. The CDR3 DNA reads TGTGCCAGCAGCCCAAGCAGCGGGAGAGGCGGGGCTGAGCAGTTCTTC. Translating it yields CASSPSSGRGGAEQFF.

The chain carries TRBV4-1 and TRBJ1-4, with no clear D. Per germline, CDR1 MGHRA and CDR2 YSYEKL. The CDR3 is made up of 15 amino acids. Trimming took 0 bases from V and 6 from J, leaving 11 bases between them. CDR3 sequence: CASSQDPSYHEKLFF. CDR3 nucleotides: TGCGCCAGCAGCCAAGATCCCAGTTACCATGAAAAACTGTTTTTT.

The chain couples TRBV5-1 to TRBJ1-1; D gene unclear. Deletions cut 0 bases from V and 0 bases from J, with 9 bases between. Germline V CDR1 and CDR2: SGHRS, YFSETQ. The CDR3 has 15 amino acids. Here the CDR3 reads CASSLVGEMNTEAFF. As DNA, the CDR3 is TGCGCCAGCAGCTTGGTAGGAGAGATGAACACTGAAGCTTTCTTT.

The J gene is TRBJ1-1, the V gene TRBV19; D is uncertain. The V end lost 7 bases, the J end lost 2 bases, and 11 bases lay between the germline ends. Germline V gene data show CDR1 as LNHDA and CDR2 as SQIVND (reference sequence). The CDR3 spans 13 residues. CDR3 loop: CASTTQENTEAFF. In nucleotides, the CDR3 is TGTGCCAGTACCACCCAGGAAAACACTGAAGCTTTCTTT.

CDR3 sequence (DNA): TGTGCCAGCAGCCCGACTGACAGTAAGAACACTGAAGCTTTCTTT. It specifies CASSPTDSKNTEAFF. The V gene is TRBV11-1, the J gene TRBJ1-1; tentatively, D is TRBD1 (5 bases). Germline assignment: CDR1 SGHAT and CDR2 FQDESV (reference sequence). This CDR3 spans 15 amino acids. The V gene lost 5 bases and the J gene lost 1 base, with 14 bases spanning the gap.

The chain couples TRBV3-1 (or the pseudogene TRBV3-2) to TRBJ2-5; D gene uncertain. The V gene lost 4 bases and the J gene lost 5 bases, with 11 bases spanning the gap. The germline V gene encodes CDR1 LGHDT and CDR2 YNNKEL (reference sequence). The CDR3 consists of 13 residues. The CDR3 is CASSPLGTETQYF. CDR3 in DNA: TGTGCCAGCAGCCCCCTAGGTACGGAGACCCAGTACTTC.

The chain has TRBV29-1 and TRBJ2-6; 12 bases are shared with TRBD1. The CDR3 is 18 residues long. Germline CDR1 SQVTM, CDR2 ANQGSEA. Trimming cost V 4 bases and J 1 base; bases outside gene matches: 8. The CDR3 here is CSVGGQGALKSGANVLTF. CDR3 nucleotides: TGCAGCGTTGGGGGACAGGGGGCATTGAAATCTGGGGCCAACGTCCTGACTTTC.